The 30 T cell receptor beta chains reported below all come from one sample, sequenced in a study of blood T cell repertoires in COVID-19. Generated by immunoSEQ multiplex PCR, the TCRdb table keeps only in-frame clones and is missing some. The sample contains 250,000 to 300,000 clones, 75% to 90% of which appear only once. The specimen sequenced was peripheral blood. The receptors were sampled from a man aged 55 to 70 who had recovered from COVID-19.

The CDR3 spells CASSSIGGLAGGSPQETQYF. The CDR3 nucleotides are TGTGCCAGCAGCTCAATCGGGGGACTAGCGGGAGGCTCCCCCCAAGAGACCCAGTACTTC. J is TRBJ2-5 and V is TRBV5-5; TRBD2 matches at 15 bases. V gave up 3 bases and J gave up 1 base; unmatched junction bases: 13. Looked up from germline, CDR1 is SGHKS and CDR2 is YYEKEE (reference sequence). The CDR3 contains 20 residues.

The rearrangement links TRBV19 to TRBJ2-2, with TRBD2 identical over 7 bases. V trimming: 3 bases; J trimming: 5 bases; junction bases outside the gene matches: 6. This CDR3 region has 15 residues. Germline assignment: CDR1 LNHDA and CDR2 SQIVND (reference sequence). CDR3 region: CASSMVGEGTGELFF. Here the CDR3 DNA reads TGTGCCAGTAGTATGGTGGGGGAGGGTACCGGGGAGCTGTTTTTT.

For this clone: Given a much more abundant clone one base away, this may be a read error. The identical CDR3 is also encoded by other nucleotide sequences in the sample. The chain couples TRBV3-1 (or the pseudogene TRBV3-2) to TRBJ2-7; a weak D match, TRBD2 (5 bases). Germline values: CDR1 LGHDT, CDR2 YNNKEL (reference sequence). The CDR3 covers 13 residues. The CDR3 DNA reads TGTGCCAGTAGCCATAGAGGGAGCCACGAGCAGTACTTC. This sequence encodes CASSHRGSHEQYF.

The rearrangement joins TRBV10-3 to TRBJ2-3; 8 bases map to TRBD2. CDR1 and CDR2 (germline): ENHRY, SYGVKD. V lost 2 bases and J lost 3; bases outside the gene matches: 4. The CDR3 sequence is 15 residues long. The CDR3 loop is CAISERLAGTDTQYF. The CDR3 DNA reads TGTGCCATCAGTGAGCGGTTAGCGGGAACAGATACGCAGTATTTT.

The V call is TRBV27, the J call TRBJ2-7; TRBD2 agrees at 7 bases. Unmatched junction bases numbered 7, after V lost 6 bases and J lost 2 bases. The CDR3 is 14 residues long. The germline V gene has CDR1 MNHEY and CDR2 SMNVEV (reference sequence). CDR3 in DNA: TGTGCCAGCAGCCCGGGGGGACTTCCCTACGAGCAGTACTTC. Protein: CASSPGGLPYEQYF.

V gene TRBV20-1 combines with J gene TRBJ1-1; D unclear. Trimming shortened V by 0 bases and J by 6 bases, and 5 bases separated the two germline ends. Germline loops: CDR1 DFQATT, CDR2 SNEGSKA (reference sequence). CDR3 length: 11 amino acids. CDR3 residues: CSARDPAEAFF. For the CDR3, the DNA is TGCAGTGCTAGAGATCCCGCTGAAGCTTTCTTT.

The genes are TRBV5-4 and TRBJ2-7, with TRBD2 matching over 13 bases. Looked up from germline, CDR1 is SGHNT and CDR2 is YYREEE (reference sequence). J was trimmed by 5 bases and V by 5 bases; bases with no gene match: 7. The CDR3 runs to 15 residues. CDR3 region: CASRLAGGPGNEQYF. The CDR3 nucleotides are TGTGCCAGCAGACTAGCGGGAGGGCCGGGGAACGAGCAGTACTTC.

This chain connects TRBV7-8 to TRBJ2-1; TRBD1 is a possible D gene (5 bases). Deletions cut 2 bases from V and 7 bases from J, with 6 bases between. CDR3 length: 12 amino acids. Germline V lookup: CDR1 SGHVS, CDR2 FQNEAQ. The CDR3 sequence is CASSLQGNEQFF. DNA for the CDR3: TGTGCCAGCAGCTTACAGGGTAATGAGCAGTTCTTC.

The chain employs TRBV7-3 and TRBJ2-3; D remains ambiguous. Germline-derived CDR1 and CDR2 are SGHTA and FQGTGA. The V end was cut by 5 bases, the J end by 6 bases, with 12 bases between. CDR3 length equals 13 residues. CDR3 sequence reads: CASSASRVDTQYF. The DNA of the CDR3 is TGTGCCAGCAGCGCCTCCCGGGTGGATACGCAGTATTTT.

V and J are TRBV10-3 and TRBJ2-7, with a tentative D call TRBD1 (6 bases). Trimming shortened V by 6 bases and J by 3 bases, and 12 bases separated the two germline ends. The CDR3 runs to 13 residues. Germline V CDR1 and CDR2: ENHRY, SYGVKD. DNA of the CDR3: TGTGCCATCAGGACGGGACAACTCTACGAGCAGTACTTC. Translating gives CAIRTGQLYEQYF.

The rearrangement links TRBV2 to TRBJ1-4; 9 bases match TRBD1. Looked up from germline, CDR1 is SNHLY and CDR2 is FYNNEI. The CDR3 length is 14 residues. The V gene end was trimmed by 6 bases and the J gene end by 8 bases; junction bases not matched to a gene: 7. CDR3 sequence: CASREGTGREKLFF. In DNA, the CDR3 is TGTGCCAGCAGGGAGGGGACAGGGAGAGAAAAACTGTTTTTT.

The chain couples TRBV3-1 (or the pseudogene TRBV3-2) to TRBJ2-3; D not resolved. The germline V and J ends were trimmed by 3 bases and 3 bases, with 10 bases remaining between them. Germline values: CDR1 LGHDT, CDR2 YNNKEL (reference sequence). This CDR3 has 14 amino acids. The CDR3 loop reads CASSHPPSTDTQYF. For the CDR3, the DNA is TGTGCCAGCAGCCATCCTCCGAGTACAGATACGCAGTATTTT.

The chain carries TRBV21-1 and TRBJ1-1. TRBV21-1 is deemed a pseudogene. The CDR3 is 13 residues long. The CDR3 sequence: CASGGTGNREAFF. In DNA form, the CDR3 reads TGTGCCAGCGGAGGGACGGGGAACAGGGAAGCTTTCTTT.

The gene calls are TRBV24-1 and TRBJ2-3, with 9 bases that match TRBD2. Per germline, CDR1 KGHDR and CDR2 SFDVKD. Losses at the gene ends were 6 bases for V and 3 bases for J; bases not matched to a gene: 6. The CDR3 covers 15 residues. The CDR3, as DNA: TGTGCCACCAGTAGTAGCGGGAGTCCTACAGATACGCAGTATTTT. This codes for CATSSSGSPTDTQYF.

The chain couples TRBV14 to TRBJ2-3; D perhaps matches TRBD1 (5 bases). This CDR3 comprises 15 residues. V gave up 5 bases and J gave up 2 bases, with 14 bases separating them. CDR1 is SGHDN and CDR2 is FVKESK in the germline V gene. The CDR3 coding sequence is TGTGCCAGCAGCTGCAGGGTGTTTAACACAGATACGCAGTATTTT. This sequence encodes CASSCRVFNTDTQYF.

This chain uses TRBV19 with TRBJ1-5, with 9 bases fitting TRBD1. The CDR3 has 16 amino acids. CDR1 is LNHDA, CDR2 SQIVND, per germline (reference sequence). After removal of 5 bases from V and 3 bases from J, the junction contained 8 bases not matched to a gene. The CDR3 nucleotides read TGTGCCAGTAGTCGCGGCGGGACAGGGACCAATCAGCCCCAGCATTTT. Protein product: CASSRGGTGTNQPQHF.

The chain is built from TRBV3-1 (or the pseudogene TRBV3-2) and TRBJ2-6; 12 bases agree with TRBD1. Germline CDR1 LGHDT, CDR2 YNNKEL (reference sequence). V shed 4 bases and J 2 bases; nucleotides not matched to a gene: 6. CDR3 length equals 18 residues. CDR3: CASSRSGTGGTGANVLTF. The CDR3 DNA sequence: TGTGCCAGCAGCCGGAGTGGGACAGGGGGCACTGGGGCCAACGTCCTGACTTTC.

V is TRBV5-1 and J is TRBJ1-6; 9 bases agree with TRBD1. Germline lookup yields CDR1 SGHRS and CDR2 YFSETQ. V gave up 3 bases and J gave up 10 bases; unmatched junction bases: 14. The CDR3 sequence is 17 residues long. The CDR3 DNA sequence: TGCGCCAGCAGCTGGACATTTTCGGGACAGGGAGAGTCACCCCTCCACTTT. As protein: CASSWTFSGQGESPLHF.

This sequence joins TRBV30 and TRBJ1-3; the D is unclear. CDR1 is GTSNPN and CDR2 is SVGIG in the germline V gene (reference sequence). Trimming cost V 2 bases and J 2 bases, with 7 bases left between them. This CDR3 comprises 13 residues. CDR3 DNA: TGTGCCTGGAGTAATAGTGCTGGAAACACCATATATTTT. It translates to CAWSNSAGNTIYF.

This chain links TRBV5-6 with TRBJ2-5, with 7 bases lining up with TRBD1. This CDR3 comprises 16 residues. CDR1 is SGHDT, CDR2 YYEEEE, per germline. With V trimmed by 2 bases and J by 1 base, 8 bases remained unmatched. The CDR3 spells CASSFFTGALQETQYF. In DNA, the CDR3 is TGTGCCAGCAGCTTCTTTACAGGGGCCCTCCAAGAGACCCAGTACTTC.

This chain connects TRBV2 to TRBJ2-7; 9 nucleotides match TRBD2. The germline CDR1 and CDR2 sequences are SNHLY and FYNNEI. The V and J ends lost 10 bases and 3 bases, in that order; junction bases with no gene match: 10. The CDR3 sequence is 14 residues long. CDR3 in amino acids: CANPPLAGLYEQYF. The CDR3 DNA follows: TGTGCCAACCCCCCCCTAGCGGGGCTCTACGAGCAGTACTTC.

This chain uses TRBV4-2 with TRBJ2-1; TRBD2 aligns across 8 bases. Germline assignment: CDR1 LGHNA and CDR2 YNFKEQ. The J segment lost 6 bases and the V segment lost 4 bases, leaving 17 bases of the junction unmatched. This CDR3 is built from 18 residues. The chain's CDR3 is CASSLWATGPGGPNEQFF. The CDR3 nucleotides are TGTGCCAGCAGCCTCTGGGCGACGGGCCCGGGGGGGCCCAATGAGCAGTTCTTC.

This chain links TRBV9 with TRBJ2-2; D is perhaps TRBD2 (6 bases). Germline values: CDR1 SGDLS, CDR2 YYNGEE. Trimming cost V 0 bases and J 3 bases, with 15 bases left between them. The CDR3 covers 17 residues. For the CDR3, the DNA is TGTGCCAGCAGCGTAGCTTCGGGGGTTGGGTACACCGGGGAGCTGTTTTTT. Translated: CASSVASGVGYTGELFF.

This chain links TRBV6-2 or TRBV6-3 with TRBJ1-5; 9 bases align to TRBD1. CDR1 MNHEY and CDR2 SVGEGT come from the germline V gene. The J segment lost 6 bases and the V segment lost 2 bases, leaving 14 bases of the junction unmatched. The CDR3 is 18 residues long. The CDR3 DNA is TGTGCCAGCAGTTACCAAACCCGGGACAGGGTAGCCAGTCAGCCCCAGCATTTT. The encoded protein is CASSYQTRDRVASQPQHF.

The gene calls are TRBV6-5 and TRBJ1-6, with D unresolved. The V and J ends lost 10 bases and 4 bases respectively, with 14 bases between them. Looked up from germline, CDR1 is MNHEY and CDR2 is SVGAGI. The CDR3 spans 14 residues. The DNA of the CDR3 is TGTGCCACCCACCGCGAGGTTTATAATTCACCCCTCCACTTT. This sequence encodes CATHREVYNSPLHF.

V and J are TRBV28 and TRBJ2-3; 7 bases are shared with TRBD1. The CDR3 sequence is 14 residues long. CDR1 is MDHEN and CDR2 is SYDVKM in the germline V gene. The V segment lost 2 bases and the J segment 3 bases; nucleotides outside the gene matches: 2. CDR3 sequence (DNA): TGTGCCAGCAGTTTAGACAGGGTAACAGATACGCAGTATTTT. Amino acids: CASSLDRVTDTQYF.

This clone turned up a few times. The V call is TRBV5-5, the J call TRBJ2-2; TRBD1 aligns across 10 bases. CDR3 size: 18 residues. Trimming cost V 2 bases and J 1 base; bases outside gene matches: 8. The germline V gene encodes CDR1 SGHKS and CDR2 YYEKEE (reference sequence). CDR3 DNA sequence: TGTGCCAGCAGCTTCTTAAACCGGGACAGGGGGAACACCGGGGAGCTGTTTTTT. Encoded protein: CASSFLNRDRGNTGELFF.

V is TRBV11-2 and J is TRBJ2-1, with a tentative D call TRBD2 (6 bases). Deletions cut 1 base from V and 6 bases from J, with 16 bases between. This CDR3 contains 16 residues. The germline CDR1 and CDR2 sequences are SGHAT and FQNNGV. The CDR3 protein is CASSLVTSPSGNEQFF. CDR3 sequence (DNA): TGTGCCAGCAGCTTAGTGACTAGTCCCTCGGGCAATGAGCAGTTCTTC. The whole variable domain, remainder taken from reference TRBV11-2 and TRBJ2-1, is EAGVAQSPRYKIIEKRQSVAFWCNPISGHATLYWYQQILGQGPKLLIQFQNNGVVDDSQLPKDRFSAERLKGVDSTLKIQPAKLEDSAVYLCASSLVTSPSGNEQFFGPGTRLTVL.

The CDR3 region is CASSQTNTAYEQYF. Here the CDR3 DNA reads TGCGCCAGCAGCCAGACTAATACCGCCTACGAGCAGTACTTC. V is TRBV4-1 and J is TRBJ2-7; the D gene is possibly TRBD2 (5 bases). V was trimmed by 3 bases and J by 2 bases, leaving 11 bases between them. CDR1 and CDR2 from the germline V gene are MGHRA and YSYEKL. The CDR3 loop spans 14 amino acids.

The J gene is TRBJ2-6, the V gene TRBV28; a weak D match, TRBD1 (5 bases). The length of the CDR3 is 20 residues. The germline V gene encodes CDR1 MDHEN and CDR2 SYDVKM. The ends were cut back, 3 bases at V and 1 base at J, with 22 bases in the middle. CDR3 bases: TGTGCCAGCAGTTTTTGGGGCAGGGCTACTACCTATTCTGGGGCCAACGTCCTGACTTTC. This translates into CASSFWGRATTYSGANVLTF.